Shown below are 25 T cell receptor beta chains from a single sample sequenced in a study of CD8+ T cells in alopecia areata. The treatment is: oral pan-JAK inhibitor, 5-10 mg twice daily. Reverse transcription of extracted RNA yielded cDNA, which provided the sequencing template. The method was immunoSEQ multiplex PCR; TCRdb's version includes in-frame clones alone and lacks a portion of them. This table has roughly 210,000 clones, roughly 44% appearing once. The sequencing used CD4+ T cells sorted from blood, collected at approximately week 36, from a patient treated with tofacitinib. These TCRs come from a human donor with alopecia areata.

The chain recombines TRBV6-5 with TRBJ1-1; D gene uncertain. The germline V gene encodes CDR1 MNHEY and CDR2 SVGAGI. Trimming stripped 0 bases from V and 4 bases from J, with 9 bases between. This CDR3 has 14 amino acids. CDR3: CASSYSLVSTEAFF. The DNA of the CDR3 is TGTGCCAGCAGTTACTCGCTGGTGAGCACTGAAGCTTTCTTT.

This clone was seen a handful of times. The CDR3 DNA follows: TGTGCCAGCAGCTTAAGACCCCTGAGGATAGCCTCCTACAATGAGCAGTTCTTC. Encoded protein: CASSLRPLRIASYNEQFF. The V gene is TRBV7-9, the J gene TRBJ2-1; D remains unclear. Per germline, CDR1 SEHNR and CDR2 FQNEAQ (reference sequence). There are 18 residues in the CDR3. V lost 2 bases to trimming and J lost 0 bases, with 17 bases between them.

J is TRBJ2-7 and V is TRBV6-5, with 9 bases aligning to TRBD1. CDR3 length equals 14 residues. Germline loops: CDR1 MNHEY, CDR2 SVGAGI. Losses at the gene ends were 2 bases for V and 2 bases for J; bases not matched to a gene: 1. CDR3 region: CASSYRTGAYEQYF. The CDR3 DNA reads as TGTGCCAGCAGTTACCGGACAGGGGCCTACGAGCAGTACTTC.

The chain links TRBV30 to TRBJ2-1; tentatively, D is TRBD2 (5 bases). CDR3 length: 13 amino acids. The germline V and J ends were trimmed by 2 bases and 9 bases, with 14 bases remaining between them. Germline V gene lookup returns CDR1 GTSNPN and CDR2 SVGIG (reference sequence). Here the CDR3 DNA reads TGTGCCTGGAGTCCCGGGGTCGTTGGTGAGCAGTTCTTC. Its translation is CAWSPGVVGEQFF. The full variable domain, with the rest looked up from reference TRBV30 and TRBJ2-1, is SQTIHQWPATLVQPVGSPLSLECTVEGTSNPNLYWYRQAAGRGLQLLFYSVGIGQISSEVPQNLSASRPQDRQFILSSKKLLLSDSGFYLCAWSPGVVGEQFFGPGTRLTVL.

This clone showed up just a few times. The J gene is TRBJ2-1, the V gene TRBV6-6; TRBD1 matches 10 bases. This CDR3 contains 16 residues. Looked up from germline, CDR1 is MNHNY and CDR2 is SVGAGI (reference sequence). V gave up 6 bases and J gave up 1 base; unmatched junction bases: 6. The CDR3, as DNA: TGTGCCAGCAGCCGGCGGGGACAGGGGTCCTACAATGAGCAGTTCTTC. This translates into CASSRRGQGSYNEQFF.

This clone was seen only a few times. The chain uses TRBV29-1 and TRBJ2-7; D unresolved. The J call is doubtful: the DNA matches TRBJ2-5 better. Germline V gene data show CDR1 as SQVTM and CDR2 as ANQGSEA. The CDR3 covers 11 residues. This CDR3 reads CSVRTQETQYF. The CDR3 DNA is TGCAGCGTTCGGACCCAAGAGACCCAGTACTTC.

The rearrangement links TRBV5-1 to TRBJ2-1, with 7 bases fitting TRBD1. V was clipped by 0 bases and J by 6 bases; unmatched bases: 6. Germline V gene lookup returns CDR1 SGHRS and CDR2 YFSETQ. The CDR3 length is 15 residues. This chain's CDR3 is CASSLGDRVVNEQFF. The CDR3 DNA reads TGCGCCAGCAGCTTGGGAGACAGGGTTGTCAATGAGCAGTTCTTC.

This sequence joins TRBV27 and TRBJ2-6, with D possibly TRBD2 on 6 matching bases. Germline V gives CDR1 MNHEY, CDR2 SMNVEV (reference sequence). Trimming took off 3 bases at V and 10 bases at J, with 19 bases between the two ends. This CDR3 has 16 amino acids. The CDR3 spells CASSFSGGLPVNVLTF. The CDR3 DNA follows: TGTGCCAGCAGTTTTAGCGGAGGCCTACCGGTAAACGTCCTGACTTTC.

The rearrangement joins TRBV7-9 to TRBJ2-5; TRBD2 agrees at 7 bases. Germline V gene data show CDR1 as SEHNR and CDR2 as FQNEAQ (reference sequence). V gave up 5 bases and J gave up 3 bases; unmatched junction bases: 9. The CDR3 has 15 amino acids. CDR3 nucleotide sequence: TGTGCCAGCAGCCGGGCGCTGGCGGGAGAAGAGACCCAGTACTTC. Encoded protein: CASSRALAGEETQYF.

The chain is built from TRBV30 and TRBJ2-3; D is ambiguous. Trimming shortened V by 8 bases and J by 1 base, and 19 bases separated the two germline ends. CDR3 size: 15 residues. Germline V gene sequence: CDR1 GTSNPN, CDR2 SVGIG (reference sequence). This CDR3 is CARGVYPSGTDTQYF. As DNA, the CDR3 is TGTGCCCGTGGAGTTTATCCGTCTGGCACAGATACGCAGTATTTT.

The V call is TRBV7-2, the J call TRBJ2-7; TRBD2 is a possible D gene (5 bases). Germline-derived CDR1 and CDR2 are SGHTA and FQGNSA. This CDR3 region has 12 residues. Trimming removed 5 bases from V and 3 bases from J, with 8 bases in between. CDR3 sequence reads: CASSRDFYEQYF. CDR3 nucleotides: TGTGCCAGCAGCCGGGATTTCTACGAGCAGTACTTC.

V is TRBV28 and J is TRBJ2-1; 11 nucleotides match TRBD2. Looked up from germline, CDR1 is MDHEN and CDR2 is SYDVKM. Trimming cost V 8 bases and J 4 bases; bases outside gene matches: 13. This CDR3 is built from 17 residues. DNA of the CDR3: TGTGCCAGCGTGGGGCCCGGGACTAGCGGAACTTACAATGAGCAGTTCTTC. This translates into CASVGPGTSGTYNEQFF.

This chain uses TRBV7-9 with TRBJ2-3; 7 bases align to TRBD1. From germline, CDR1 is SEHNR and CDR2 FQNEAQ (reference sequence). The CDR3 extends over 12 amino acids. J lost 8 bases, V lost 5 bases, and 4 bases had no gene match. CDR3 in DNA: TGTGCCAGCAGCCCGGGACAGAGTACGCAGTATTTT. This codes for CASSPGQSTQYF.

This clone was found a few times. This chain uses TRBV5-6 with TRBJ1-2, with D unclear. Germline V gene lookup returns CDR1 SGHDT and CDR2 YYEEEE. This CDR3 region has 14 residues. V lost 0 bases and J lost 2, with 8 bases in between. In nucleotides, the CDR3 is TGTGCCAGCAGCTTGGCGCGTTTGAACTATGGCTACACCTTC. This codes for CASSLARLNYGYTF.

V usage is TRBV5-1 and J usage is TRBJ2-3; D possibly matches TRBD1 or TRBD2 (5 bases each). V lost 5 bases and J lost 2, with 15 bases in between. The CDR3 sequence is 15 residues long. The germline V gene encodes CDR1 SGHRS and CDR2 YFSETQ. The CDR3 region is CASRALGADTDTQYF. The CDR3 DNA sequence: TGCGCCAGCAGAGCACTCGGGGCAGACACAGATACGCAGTATTTT. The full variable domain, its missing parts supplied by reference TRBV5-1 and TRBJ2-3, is KAGVTQTPRYLIKTRGQQVTLSCSPISGHRSVSWYQQTPGQGLQFLFEYFSETQRNKGNFPGRFSGRQFSNSRSEMNVSTLELGDSALYLCASRALGADTDTQYFGPGTRLTVL.

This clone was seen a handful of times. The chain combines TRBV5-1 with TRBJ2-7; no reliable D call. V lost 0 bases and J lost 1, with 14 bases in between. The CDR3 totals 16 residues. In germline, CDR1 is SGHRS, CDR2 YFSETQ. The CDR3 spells CASSLEGQARSYEQYF. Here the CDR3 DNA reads TGCGCCAGCAGCTTGGAAGGTCAGGCCAGATCCTACGAGCAGTACTTC.

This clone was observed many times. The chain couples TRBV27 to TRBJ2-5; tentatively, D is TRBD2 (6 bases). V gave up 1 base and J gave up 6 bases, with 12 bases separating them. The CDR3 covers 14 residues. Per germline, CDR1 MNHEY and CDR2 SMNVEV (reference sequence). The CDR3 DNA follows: TGTGCCAGCAGTTTATATGGCGGGATTCAGACCCAGTACTTC. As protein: CASSLYGGIQTQYF.

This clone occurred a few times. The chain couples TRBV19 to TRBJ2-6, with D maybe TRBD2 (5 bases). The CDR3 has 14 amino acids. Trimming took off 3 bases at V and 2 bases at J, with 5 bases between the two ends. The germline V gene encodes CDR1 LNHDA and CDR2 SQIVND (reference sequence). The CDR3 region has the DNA TGTGCCAGTAGTATCGGGGCTGGGGCCAACGTCCTGACTTTC. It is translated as CASSIGAGANVLTF.

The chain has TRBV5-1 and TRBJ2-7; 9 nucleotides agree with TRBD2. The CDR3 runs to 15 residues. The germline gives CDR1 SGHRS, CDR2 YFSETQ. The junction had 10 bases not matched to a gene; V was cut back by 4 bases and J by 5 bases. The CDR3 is CASSLDSGSRNEQYF. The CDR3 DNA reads TGCGCCAGCAGCCTAGATAGCGGGAGTCGCAACGAGCAGTACTTC.

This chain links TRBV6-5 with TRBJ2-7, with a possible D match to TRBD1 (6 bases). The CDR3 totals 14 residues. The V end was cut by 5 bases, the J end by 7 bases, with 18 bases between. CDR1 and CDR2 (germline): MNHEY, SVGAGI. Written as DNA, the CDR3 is TGTGCCAGCAGTGAACAGGGCACAGGCGGGGAGCAGTACTTC. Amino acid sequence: CASSEQGTGGEQYF.

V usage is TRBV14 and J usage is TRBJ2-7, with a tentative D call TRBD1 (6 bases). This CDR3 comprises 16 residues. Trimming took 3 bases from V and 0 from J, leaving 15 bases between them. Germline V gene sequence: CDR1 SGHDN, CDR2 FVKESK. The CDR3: CASSQAGGLSSYEQYF. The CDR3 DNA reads TGTGCCAGCAGCCAGGCTGGGGGCCTGAGCTCCTACGAGCAGTACTTC.

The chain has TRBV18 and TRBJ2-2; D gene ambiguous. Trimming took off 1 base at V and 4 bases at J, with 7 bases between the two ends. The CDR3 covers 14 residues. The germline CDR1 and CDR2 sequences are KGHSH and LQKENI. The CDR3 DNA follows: TGTGCCAGCTCACCACAACGGGCCACCGGGGAGCTGTTTTTT. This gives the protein CASSPQRATGELFF.

The CDR3 bases are TGCAGCGTTGAAGAGGGCAGGGGGCGGAGTGGCTACACCTTC. Translating it yields CSVEEGRGRSGYTF. The chain uses TRBV29-1 and TRBJ1-2; 8 bases line up with TRBD1. Per germline, CDR1 SQVTM and CDR2 ANQGSEA. This CDR3 has 14 amino acids. Losses at the gene ends were 0 bases for V and 7 bases for J; bases not matched to a gene: 7. Looking up the rest from reference TRBV29-1 and TRBJ1-2 gives the full variable domain: SAVISQKPSRDICQRGTSLTIQCQVDSQVTMMFWYRQQPGQSLTLIATANQGSEATYESGFVIDKFPISRPNLTFSTLTVSNMSPEDSSIYLCSVEEGRGRSGYTFGSGTRLTVV.

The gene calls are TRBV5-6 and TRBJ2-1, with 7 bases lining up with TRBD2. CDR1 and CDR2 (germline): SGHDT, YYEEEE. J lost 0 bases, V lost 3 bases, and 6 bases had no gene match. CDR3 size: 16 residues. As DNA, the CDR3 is TGTGCCAGCAGCTCGGGACTACAGAACTCCTACAATGAGCAGTTCTTC. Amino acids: CASSSGLQNSYNEQFF.

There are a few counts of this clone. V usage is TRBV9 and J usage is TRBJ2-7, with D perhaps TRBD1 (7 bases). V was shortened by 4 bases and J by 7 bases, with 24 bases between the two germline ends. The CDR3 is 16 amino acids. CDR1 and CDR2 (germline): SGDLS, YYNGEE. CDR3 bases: TGTGCCAGCAGCTCTTCAGGGGGGCTACCCTACGGGGAGCAGTACTTC. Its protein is CASSSSGGLPYGEQYF.